This is a list of T cell receptor beta chains from one sample in a study of CD8+ T cells in alopecia areata. Measured with immunoSEQ multiplex PCR; TCRdb has only the in-frame clones, and not every one. The sample includes 210,000 or so clones, more than 60% of them seen just once. The sequencing here drew on CD4+ T cells sorted from blood, taken around week 44, from a patient treated with tofacitinib. All receptors derive from a human donor with alopecia areata. Both conserved end residues are part of each CDR3. Fields, in order: clone size, V gene, J gene, D gene, CDR3 protein, CDR3 DNA. D genes are given only for firm matches. Some rows have no size entry. The others give once, few or many, or a class for an expanded clone.

few,TRBV14,TRBJ2-2,.,CASSQQMGIGELFF,TGTGCCAGCAGCCAGCAGATGGGCATCGGGGAGCTGTTTTTT
once,TRBV29-1,TRBJ2-3,.,CSVEDRGTDTQYF,TGCAGCGTTGAAGATCGGGGCACAGATACGCAGTATTTT
.,TRBV5-4,TRBJ2-3,.,CASTEKGPSTDTQYF,TGTGCCAGTACAGAGAAGGGCCCTTCCACAGATACGCAGTATTTT
.,TRBV30,TRBJ2-5,TRBD1,CAWSPRDREIRETQYF,TGTGCCTGGAGTCCCCGAGACAGGGAGATCCGGGAGACCCAGTACTTC
.,TRBV25-1,TRBJ1-4,.,CASTGKANEKLFF,TGTGCCAGCACAGGGAAAGCTAATGAAAAACTGTTTTTT
few,TRBV29-1,TRBJ1-1,TRBD1,CSVTDRGNTEAFF,TGCAGCGTTACGGACAGGGGGAACACTGAAGCTTTCTTT
few,TRBV13,TRBJ2-5,TRBD2,CASSARLAGEETQYF,TGTGCCAGCAGCGCTCGACTAGCGGGGGAGGAGACCCAGTACTTC
.,TRBV10-3,TRBJ2-1,TRBD2,CAISDLRGYNEQFF,TGTGCCATCAGTGATTTGCGGGGGTACAATGAGCAGTTCTTC
.,TRBV30,TRBJ1-5,.,CAWSVEGNQPQHF,TGTGCCTGGAGTGTAGAGGGCAATCAGCCCCAGCATTTT
.,TRBV29-1,TRBJ2-3,TRBD2,CSVLGGGLGSTDTQYF,TGCAGCGTTCTCGGGGGGGGCCTCGGGAGCACAGATACGCAGTATTTT
.,TRBV29-1,TRBJ2-1,TRBD2,CSARGGASFYNEQFF,TGCAGCGCCCGGGGGGGGGCTAGCTTCTACAATGAGCAGTTCTTC
few,TRBV23-1,TRBJ1-2,.,CASSPPGPNYGYTF,TGCGCCAGCAGTCCTCCGGGACCGAACTATGGCTACACCTTC
few,TRBV5-1,TRBJ1-5,TRBD1,CASSLAGTGSQPQHF,TGCGCCAGCAGCTTGGCCGGGACAGGGAGTCAGCCCCAGCATTTT
.,TRBV30,TRBJ2-7,.,CAWSVRSGIEHEQYF,TGTGCCTGGAGTGTACGTTCCGGGATCGAGCACGAGCAGTACTTC
once,TRBV4-3,TRBJ2-3,TRBD1,CASSQDWGYRGDTQYF,TGCGCCAGCAGCCAAGATTGGGGCTACAGGGGCGATACGCAGTATTTT
.,TRBV15,TRBJ2-4,.,CATSDGPKNIQYF,TGTGCCACCTCAGACGGGCCCAAAAACATTCAGTACTTC
.,TRBV5-1,TRBJ1-2,TRBD1,CASSLDTGGGGYTF,TGCGCCAGCAGCCTAGACACAGGGGGCGGTGGCTACACCTTC
few,TRBV5-6,TRBJ2-5,.,CASSTDLQETQYF,TGTGCCAGCAGCACGGACCTACAAGAGACCCAGTACTTC
.,TRBV4-1,TRBJ1-1,.,CASSQDWPAQFEAFF,TGCGCCAGCAGCCAAGATTGGCCAGCCCAGTTTGAAGCTTTCTTT
few,TRBV14,TRBJ1-2,.,CASSQVSVYGYTF,TGTGCCAGCAGCCAAGTGTCGGTTTATGGCTACACCTTC
few,TRBV30,TRBJ2-7,.,CAWSRVDEQYF,TGTGCCTGGAGTAGGGTGGACGAGCAGTACTTC
.,TRBV28,TRBJ2-3,TRBD1,CASRRGQGSTDTQYF,TGTGCCAGCAGGCGCGGACAGGGAAGCACAGATACGCAGTATTTT
.,TRBV14,TRBJ2-7,TRBD1,CASSLRTGGDYEQYF,TGTGCCAGCAGCCTCAGGACAGGGGGCGATTACGAGCAGTACTTC
.,TRBV19,TRBJ1-1,TRBD1,CASIRERQGSEAFF,TGTGCCAGTATTCGGGAAAGACAGGGGAGTGAAGCTTTCTTT
.,TRBV19,TRBJ2-3,TRBD1,CASTQDRAGNTQYF,TGTGCCAGTACCCAGGACAGGGCGGGGAATACGCAGTATTTT
.,TRBV5-5,TRBJ1-1,.,CASSLEGVYTEAFF,TGTGCCAGCAGCTTGGAGGGGGTGTACACTGAAGCTTTCTTT
.,TRBV29-1,TRBJ1-1,.,CSGRDVGTEAFF,TGCAGCGGTAGGGATGTCGGCACTGAAGCTTTCTTT
.,TRBV29-1,TRBJ2-3,.,CSVDGGAPTDTQYF,TGCAGCGTTGATGGGGGCGCCCCCACAGATACGCAGTATTTT
few,TRBV10-2,TRBJ2-4,.,CASSEGNRNIQYF,TGCGCCAGCAGTGAGGGGAATAGGAACATTCAGTACTTC
many,TRBV2,TRBJ1-1,TRBD1,CATRTGMNTEAFF,TGTGCCACCAGGACAGGGATGAACACTGAAGCTTTCTTT
once,TRBV20-1,TRBJ1-2,.,CSANDGYTF,TGCAGTGCAAACGATGGCTACACCTTC
.,TRBV5-1,TRBJ1-2,.,CASSLVENYGYTF,TGCGCCAGCAGCTTGGTGGAGAACTATGGCTACACCTTC
few,TRBV5-1,TRBJ2-5,.,CASSSPSETQYF,TGCGCCAGCAGCTCGCCTTCTGAGACCCAGTACTTC
.,TRBV29-1,TRBJ2-1,TRBD2,CSVGGGGLAGVTYNEQFF,TGCAGCGTTGGAGGAGGAGGACTAGCGGGGGTCACCTACAATGAGCAGTTCTTC
.,TRBV9,TRBJ2-7,TRBD2,CASSVGPRGREEQYF,TGTGCCAGCAGCGTAGGTCCACGGGGGAGGGAAGAGCAGTACTTC
.,TRBV10-3,TRBJ1-2,.,CAIRTEGHSNYGYTF,TGTGCCATCAGAACAGAGGGACATAGTAACTATGGCTACACCTTC
few,TRBV29-1,TRBJ2-6,.,CSVEALRQAPSCGANVLTF,TGCAGCGTTGAAGCCCTCCGACAGGCTCCCAGTTGTGGGGCCAACGTCCTGACTTTC
.,TRBV29-1,TRBJ2-3,.,CSVEYWGLGNTQYF,TGCAGCGTTGAATACTGGGGTCTGGGGAATACGCAGTATTTT
.,TRBV19,TRBJ1-6,.,CASSSRQTPLHF,TGTGCCAGTAGTTCTCGACAGACACCCCTCCACTTT
.,TRBV10-3,TRBJ1-2,.,CAIQGGDYGYTF,TGTGCCATCCAAGGAGGGGATTATGGCTACACCTTC
.,TRBV30,TRBJ1-4,.,CAWSMDRNEKLFF,TGTGCCTGGAGCATGGACAGAAATGAAAAACTGTTTTTT
.,TRBV11-3,TRBJ1-1,.,CASSLVTEAFF,TGTGCCAGCAGCTTAGTAACTGAAGCTTTCTTT
.,TRBV14,TRBJ1-5,.,CASSQHNQPQHF,TGTGCCAGCAGCCAACATAATCAGCCCCAGCATTTT
.,TRBV29-1,TRBJ1-5,.,CSVITQGYSNQPQHF,TGCAGCGTTATCACACAGGGTTATAGCAATCAGCCCCAGCATTTT
few,TRBV29-1,TRBJ2-7,.,CSVEGKGLGHEQYF,TGCAGCGTTGAAGGGAAGGGGTTGGGCCACGAGCAGTACTTC
.,TRBV11-2,TRBJ2-4,.,CASSLDSGRNKNIQYF,TGTGCCAGCAGCTTAGATTCTGGGCGGAACAAAAACATTCAGTACTTC
.,TRBV29-1,TRBJ1-2,.,CSVDSYGYTF,TGCAGCGTTGACAGCTATGGCTACACCTTC
.,TRBV11-2,TRBJ2-4,TRBD1,CASSLVRDRGPNIQYF,TGTGCCAGCAGCTTAGTAAGGGACAGGGGCCCAAACATTCAGTACTTC
.,TRBV15,TRBJ1-5,TRBD1,CATSRGGGIGNQPQHF,TGTGCCACCAGCAGAGGAGGGGGCATTGGCAATCAGCCCCAGCATTTT
once,TRBV15,TRBJ2-5,.,CATSRQPVTQETQYF,TGTGCCACCAGCAGACAGCCAGTAACACAAGAGACCCAGTACTTC